Following are 28 T cell receptor beta chains from one sample sequenced in a study of CD8 T cells in Susac syndrome. Reverse transcription used about 0.45 to 1 ug RNA and random hexamers. MiXCR, applied by TCRdb to the immunoSEQ multiplex PCR reads, yields one record per CDR3 protein. The sample contains approximately 150,000 distinct CDR3 sequences, approximately 96% of which appear only once. Sequencing input: CD4+ T cells from PBMCs. These receptors were collected from a human donor with multiple sclerosis.

The V call is TRBV6-5, the J call TRBJ2-7; D call uncertain. V lost 8 bases and J 1 base, leaving 9 bases between the germline ends. Germline lookup yields CDR1 MNHEY and CDR2 SVGAGI. This CDR3 has 12 residues. In nucleotides, the CDR3 is TGTGCCAGCGGGCCAGGTTCCTACGAGCAGTACTTC. This gives the protein CASGPGSYEQYF.

The chain carries TRBV18 and TRBJ1-1; D is unclear. Trimming stripped 2 bases from V and 1 base from J, with 11 bases between. CDR3 size: 15 residues. Germline CDR1 KGHSH, CDR2 LQKENI. The CDR3 here is CASSPGVSGNTEAFF. The CDR3 DNA sequence: TGTGCCAGCTCACCAGGGGTTAGCGGGAACACTGAAGCTTTCTTT.

The chain carries TRBV24-1 and TRBJ2-5, with 9 nucleotides matching TRBD1. V gave up 4 bases and J gave up 2 bases; unmatched junction bases: 16. CDR1 KGHDR and CDR2 SFDVKD come from the germline V gene. The CDR3 runs to 19 residues. The CDR3 loop reads CATSDQWTGAAGSQETQYF. The DNA for the CDR3 is TGTGCCACCAGTGACCAATGGACAGGGGCCGCGGGTAGTCAAGAGACCCAGTACTTC.

The sample holds one count of this clonotype. V and J are TRBV28 and TRBJ1-3; 8 bases fit TRBD1. CDR3 length: 15 residues. Trimming at V came to 4 bases and at J to 4 bases, leaving 6 bases not matched to a gene. The germline V gene encodes CDR1 MDHEN and CDR2 SYDVKM. Written as DNA, the CDR3 is TGTGCCAGCAGTTCCCAGGGGGCAGGAGGAAACACCATATATTTT. Residues: CASSSQGAGGNTIYF.

The chain links TRBV20-1 to TRBJ2-7, with D tentatively TRBD2 (6 bases). Trimming removed 2 bases from V and 3 bases from J, with 11 bases in between. CDR1 DFQATT and CDR2 SNEGSKA come from the germline V gene (reference sequence). The CDR3 is 13 residues long. The CDR3 loop is CSARFGSGYEQYF. The DNA of the CDR3 is TGCAGTGCTAGATTCGGGAGTGGCTACGAGCAGTACTTC.

The count of this clonotype is one. The chain couples TRBV27 to TRBJ2-2, with no clear D. Germline loops: CDR1 MNHEY, CDR2 SMNVEV (reference sequence). Trimming removed 8 bases from V and 7 bases from J, with 11 bases in between. The CDR3 loop spans 12 amino acids. CDR3 bases: TGTGCCAGCCACAACCCGGTCGGGGAGCTGTTTTTT. Encoded protein: CASHNPVGELFF.

The rearrangement links TRBV27 to TRBJ2-5; the match to TRBD2 covers 11 bases. The CDR3 contains 16 residues. The junction had 10 bases not matched to a gene; V was cut back by 5 bases and J by 5 bases. The germline CDR1 and CDR2 sequences are MNHEY and SMNVEV (reference sequence). CDR3 nucleotides: TGTGCCAGCAGTAACCAGCGACTAGCGGGATTGGAGACCCAGTACTTC. It codes for CASSNQRLAGLETQYF.

This chain links TRBV6-2 or TRBV6-3 with TRBJ2-1; weak D call: TRBD2 (6 bases). This CDR3 contains 15 residues. V was cut by 9 bases and J by 9 bases, with 24 bases left in between. CDR1 MNHEY and CDR2 SVGEGT come from the germline V gene. In nucleotides, the CDR3 is TGTGCCAGTAAGTCCGGGACTTGGGACCTGAGTGAGCAGTTCTTC. This codes for CASKSGTWDLSEQFF.

V gene TRBV28 combines with J gene TRBJ2-5, with D unresolved. The CDR3 is 13 residues long. Between the trimmed V and J ends, which lost 7 bases and 1 base, there was a span of 10 bases. CDR1 MDHEN and CDR2 SYDVKM come from the germline V gene. CDR3 in DNA: TGTGCCAGCAAAACGTCCGTCCAAGAGACCCAGTACTTC. Translated: CASKTSVQETQYF.

This chain uses TRBV7-8 with TRBJ1-5; D not certain. CDR1 SGHVS and CDR2 FQNEAQ come from the germline V gene. Trimming removed 1 base at V and 2 bases at J, with 15 bases between. There are 17 residues in the CDR3. The CDR3, as DNA: TGTGCCAGCAGCTTAGAGAGGGCCCCACGGGGCAATCAGCCCCAGCATTTT. Translating gives CASSLERAPRGNQPQHF.

The V gene is TRBV15, the J gene TRBJ1-6, with TRBD1 matching 7 bases. The CDR3 spans 16 residues. Per the germline V gene, CDR1 is LNHNV and CDR2 is YYDKDF (reference sequence). The V and J ends lost 3 bases and 9 bases, in that order; junction bases with no gene match: 11. DNA of the CDR3: TGTGCCACCAGCAGTAAACGACAGGGTGCTGTTTCACCCCTCCACTTT. Translation gives CATSSKRQGAVSPLHF.

This chain links TRBV12-3 or TRBV12-4 with TRBJ1-2, with 10 bases aligning to TRBD1. Trimming removed 5 bases from V and 7 bases from J; junction bases left unmatched: 7. The CDR3 covers 14 residues. CDR3 in DNA: TGTGCCAGCAGTGGGGGGACAGGGGTATCTGGCTACACCTTC. It is translated as CASSGGTGVSGYTF.

In its sample, this clonotype was seen a few times. V and J are TRBV28 and TRBJ2-7, with 7 bases aligning to TRBD1. This CDR3 is 14 amino acids long. Germline V gene sequence: CDR1 MDHEN, CDR2 SYDVKM. Trimming cost V 6 bases and J 1 base; bases outside gene matches: 6. The CDR3 DNA reads as TGTGCCAGCAGGTCAGGGGGTTCGTCCTACGAGCAGTACTTC. It is translated as CASRSGGSSYEQYF.

Written as DNA, the CDR3 is TGTGCCAGCAGCCAAGAGGGCAACTCCTACAATGAGCAGTTCTTC. Encoded protein: CASSQEGNSYNEQFF. This chain connects TRBV14 to TRBJ2-1; D ambiguous. Germline loops: CDR1 SGHDN, CDR2 FVKESK. The CDR3 extends over 15 amino acids. V was shortened by 0 bases and J by 0 bases, with 6 bases between the two germline ends.

The CDR3 sequence: CASSYRGQGVLPNYGYTF. The CDR3 DNA reads TGTGCCAGCAGTTACCGGGGACAGGGAGTACTCCCTAACTATGGCTACACCTTC. The chain employs TRBV6-5 and TRBJ1-2; 9 bases are shared with TRBD1. Germline CDR1 and CDR2: MNHEY and SVGAGI. This CDR3 has 18 residues. V trimming: 2 bases; J trimming: 0 bases; junction bases outside the gene matches: 10.

The chain couples TRBV25-1 to TRBJ1-4; 7 nucleotides agree with TRBD1. CDR3 length: 14 amino acids. Per germline, CDR1 MGHDK and CDR2 SYGVNS. Germline trimming cut 4 bases from V and 7 bases from J; bases unmatched to any gene: 6. CDR3 region: CASSGPTGSEKLFF. Here the CDR3 DNA reads TGTGCCAGCAGTGGGCCGACAGGGAGTGAAAAACTGTTTTTT.

The CDR3 sequence is CASSLGTSTMNTEAFF. In DNA form, the CDR3 reads TGTGCCAGCAGCCTCGGGACGAGTACCATGAACACTGAAGCTTTCTTT. The chain is built from TRBV3-1 and TRBJ1-1; possible D gene TRBD1, 5 bases. V was cut by 4 bases and J by 0 bases, with 15 bases left in between. This CDR3 contains 16 residues. Germline V gene sequence: CDR1 LGHDT, CDR2 YNNKEL (reference sequence).

This clonotype was detected a few times. The chain carries TRBV5-4 and TRBJ2-1; D is perhaps TRBD2 (7 bases). Germline V gene data show CDR1 as SGHNT and CDR2 as YYREEE (reference sequence). The CDR3 totals 15 residues. V was clipped by 0 bases and J by 4 bases, with 11 bases between them. CDR3 nucleotides: TGTGCCAGCAGCTTGGTGGCGGGGGCTTACAATGAGCAGTTCTTC. Its protein product is CASSLVAGAYNEQFF.

The chain carries TRBV29-1 and TRBJ2-3; 7 bases fit TRBD2. There are 14 residues in the CDR3. Germline V gives CDR1 SQVTM, CDR2 ANQGSEA. V was pared by 7 bases and J by 2 bases, with 9 bases of the junction left unmatched. CDR3 bases: TGCAGCGCGGCGGGGGTTTTGGACACAGATACGCAGTATTTT. It translates to CSAAGVLDTDTQYF.

This clonotype occurred once. This chain links TRBV20-1 with TRBJ2-3; TRBD2 aligns across 11 bases. The CDR3 has 14 residues. The ends lost 0 bases at V and 9 bases at J; junction bases unmatched: 5. Germline V gives CDR1 DFQATT, CDR2 SNEGSKA (reference sequence). The CDR3 spells CSARDLVAGGTQYF. The CDR3 DNA follows: TGCAGTGCTAGAGATTTGGTAGCGGGGGGGACGCAGTATTTT.

In nucleotides, the CDR3 is TGCAGTGCCATAAGGGTTAGAGGTAGCAATCAGCCCCAGCATTTT. Amino acid sequence: CSAIRVRGSNQPQHF. This chain joins TRBV20-1 and TRBJ1-5; D gene uncertain. This CDR3 is built from 15 residues. Germline V gene lookup returns CDR1 DFQATT and CDR2 SNEGSKA (reference sequence). V was shortened by 6 bases and J by 0 bases, with 15 bases between the two germline ends.

The V and J genes are TRBV20-1 and TRBJ2-5; no reliable D call. V dropped 2 bases and J dropped 5 bases, with 6 bases sitting between them. The germline gives CDR1 DFQATT, CDR2 SNEGSKA (reference sequence). CDR3 length equals 11 residues. The CDR3: CSARFGETQYF. The DNA of the CDR3 is TGCAGTGCTAGATTTGGGGAGACCCAGTACTTC.

V and J are TRBV4-1 and TRBJ1-5; no clear D. This CDR3 contains 13 residues. Trimming took 0 bases from V and 13 from J, leaving 13 bases between them. The germline CDR1 and CDR2 sequences are MGHRA and YSYEKL. The CDR3 region is CASSQEGWQVQHF. CDR3 DNA sequence: TGCGCCAGCAGCCAAGAGGGTTGGCAGGTACAGCATTTT.

The rearrangement uses TRBV12-3 or TRBV12-4 and TRBJ2-3; D gene unclear. The CDR3 runs 13 residues. Trimming stripped 7 bases from V and 7 bases from J, with 15 bases between. The CDR3 bases are TGTGCCAGCACCCTTCGGGCGGCGTATACGCAGTATTTT. As protein: CASTLRAAYTQYF.

A word on this clonotype: At one boundary the junction diverges from the germline segment, which might be a read error. The rearrangement uses TRBV30 and TRBJ1-5; 11 bases match TRBD1. Germline CDR1 is GTSNPN and CDR2 is SVGIG (reference sequence). The CDR3 sequence is 15 residues long. The CDR3 region is CAWSTGGQGDQSQHF. CDR3 sequence (DNA): TGTGCCTGGAGTACCGGGGGACAGGGGGATCAGTCCCAGCATTTT.

The V call is TRBV20-1, the J call TRBJ2-1; a possible D gene is TRBD1 (6 bases). The J call is doubtful: the DNA matches TRBJ2-7 better. Germline CDR1 is DFQATT and CDR2 is SNEGSKA (reference sequence). This CDR3 spans 13 amino acids. CDR3 amino acids: CSAPRTETNEQYF. For the CDR3, the DNA is TGCAGTGCCCCCCGGACAGAGACCAACGAGCAGTACTTC.

The V gene is TRBV12-3 or TRBV12-4, the J gene TRBJ2-2; unclear D gene. The CDR3 is 13 residues long. The ends were cut back, 4 bases at V and 4 bases at J, with 7 bases in the middle. CDR3 protein: CASSSGGTGELFF. As DNA, the CDR3 is TGTGCCAGCAGTTCAGGTGGCACCGGGGAGCTGTTTTTT.

The genes are TRBV7-6 and TRBJ1-2, with D possibly matching TRBD1 (5 bases). Germline V gives CDR1 SGHVS, CDR2 FNYEAQ. The CDR3 loop spans 14 amino acids. V dropped 1 base and J dropped 3 bases, with 9 bases sitting between them. The CDR3 coding sequence is TGTGCCAGCAGCTTAGGGGGCGGGGACTATGGCTACACCTTC. Amino acid sequence: CASSLGGGDYGYTF. Variable domain in full (rest from reference TRBV7-6 and TRBJ1-2): GAGVSQSPRYKVTKRGQDVALRCDPISGHVSLYWYRQALGQGPEFLTYFNYEAQQDKSGLPNDRFSAERPEGSISTLTIQRTEQRDSAMYRCASSLGGGDYGYTFGSGTRLTVV.